This TCR beta chain came from a study of T cells in localized non-small cell lung cancer. Findings of the study overall: As only one tumor region underwent sequencing, heterogeneity remains possible. Longer overall survival accompanied higher blood T cell density. Uninvolved adjacent lung had more T cell clonality than any other tissue, topping tumor.

Sequencing used immunoSEQ multiplex PCR; TCRdb keeps in-frame clones, though not all of them. The table records fewer than 40,000 clones, 87% of them present only once. The CDR3 has 13 residues. Germline-derived CDR1 and CDR2 are MNHNS and SASEGT. Trimming removed 6 bases from V and 2 bases from J, with 10 bases in between. On this clone itself: Its specificity is not known.

The specimen was peripheral blood mononuclear cells, collected before any cancer treatment. The clonotype comes from a man aged 35 to 69 with stage III lung adenocarcinoma. The chain is built from TRBV6-1 and TRBJ2-5; tentatively, D is TRBD2 (5 bases). The CDR3 DNA follows: TGTGCCAGCAGGAGCCCGGGGCAAGAGACCCAGTACTTC. This sequence encodes CASRSPGQETQYF.